The 25 T cell receptor beta chains in this list originate from one sample, sequenced in a study of cytomegalovirus exposure and HLA in healthy donors. It was with 60 Vbeta and 13 Jbeta primers that the PCR ran. Some clones are missing from TCRdb's copy, which holds only in-frame ones; the method was immunoSEQ multiplex PCR. The sample has 100,000 to 150,000 clones, 82% seen once; the top ten hold approximately 2.6%. The sample was PBMCs. The receptors derive from a boy aged 2-9 years in good health and CMV-seronegative.

V usage is TRBV15 and J usage is TRBJ1-6; D unresolved. Germline CDR1 LNHNV, CDR2 YYDKDF (reference sequence). The CDR3 contains 13 residues. V lost 0 bases to trimming and J lost 9 bases, with 6 bases between them. The CDR3 DNA is TGTGCCACCAGCAGAGAGTACAGTTCACCCCTCCACTTT. Translation gives CATSREYSSPLHF.

This CDR3 reads CASSSKPGNEAFF. In nucleotides, the CDR3 is TGTGCCAGCAGCTCGAAACCAGGGAATGAAGCTTTCTTT. This chain connects TRBV7-6 to TRBJ1-1, with D maybe TRBD1 (5 bases). This CDR3 is 13 amino acids long. V was shortened by 4 bases and J by 7 bases, with 13 bases between the two germline ends. Germline CDR1 reads SGHVS; CDR2 reads FNYEAQ.

Only a few counts were recorded for this clone. The rearrangement uses TRBV7-2 and TRBJ2-7; D perhaps matches TRBD2 (6 bases). The CDR3 runs 12 residues. Germline values: CDR1 SGHTA, CDR2 FQGNSA. V was trimmed by 5 bases and J by 6 bases, leaving 11 bases between them. CDR3 loop: CASSLSGVEQYF. In nucleotides, the CDR3 is TGTGCCAGCAGCCTTTCGGGGGTCGAGCAGTACTTC.

This clone appeared once. The rearrangement uses TRBV7-6 and TRBJ1-2; D gene unclear. This CDR3 is 13 amino acids long. V was clipped by 5 bases and J by 7 bases, with 14 bases between them. CDR1 and CDR2 (germline): SGHVS, FNYEAQ. CDR3 loop: CASSTDLGRGYTF. Here the CDR3 DNA reads TGTGCCAGCAGCACGGACTTAGGACGTGGCTACACCTTC. The entire variable domain, with the rest obtained from reference TRBV7-6 and TRBJ1-2, is as follows: GAGVSQSPRYKVTKRGQDVALRCDPISGHVSLYWYRQALGQGPEFLTYFNYEAQQDKSGLPNDRFSAERPEGSISTLTIQRTEQRDSAMYRCASSTDLGRGYTFGSGTRLTVV.

This chain joins TRBV6-4 and TRBJ1-2; no clear D gene. V gave up 2 bases and J gave up 4 bases, with 14 bases separating them. The CDR3 extends over 15 amino acids. Germline-derived CDR1 and CDR2 are MRHNA and SNTAGT. Here the CDR3 DNA reads TGTGCCAGCAGTGACCGACAAGGTGCAAGCTATGGCTACACCTTC. The encoded protein is CASSDRQGASYGYTF.

The genes are TRBV27 and TRBJ1-6, with D tentatively TRBD1 (5 bases). Trimming took 4 bases from V and 4 from J, leaving 17 bases between them. This CDR3 comprises 17 residues. Germline V gene lookup returns CDR1 MNHEY and CDR2 SMNVEV (reference sequence). The CDR3 sequence: CASSSKTAAFYNSPLHF. CDR3 nucleotide sequence: TGTGCCAGCAGTTCAAAGACAGCAGCCTTTTATAATTCACCCCTCCACTTT.

The V gene is TRBV5-5, the J gene TRBJ1-2; D uncertain. Germline lookup yields CDR1 SGHKS and CDR2 YYEKEE (reference sequence). The ends were cut back, 0 bases at V and 6 bases at J, with 6 bases in the middle. The CDR3 sequence is 12 residues long. The CDR3 DNA follows: TGTGCCAGCAGCTTGGGGCAGGATGGCTACACCTTC. Protein product: CASSLGQDGYTF.

The V and J genes are TRBV21-1 and TRBJ1-2; TRBD1, as called in the table, went unchecked against the DNA. TRBV21-1 is a pseudogene. The CDR3 runs 14 residues. CDR3 protein: CASSKTGTGNGYTF. The CDR3 DNA is TGTGCCAGCAGCAAAACAGGGACAGGGAATGGCTACACCTTC.

V usage is TRBV11-3 and J usage is TRBJ2-4; 7 bases map to TRBD2. This CDR3 is 15 amino acids long. CDR1 is SGHNT, CDR2 YENEEA, per germline. Trimming at V came to 0 bases and at J to 7 bases, leaving 6 bases not matched to a gene. The DNA for the CDR3 is TGTGCCAGCAGCTTAGAATCGGGGGGAGGGAACATTCAGTACTTC. Translation gives CASSLESGGGNIQYF.

This CDR3 is CATSRADRGNEQYV. DNA for the CDR3: TGTGCCACCAGCAGAGCTGACAGGGGCAACGAGCAGTACGTC. The genes are TRBV15 and TRBJ2-7, with TRBD1 matching 8 bases. The CDR3 has 14 amino acids. The germline V gene encodes CDR1 LNHNV and CDR2 YYDKDF (reference sequence). Losses at the gene ends were 1 base for V and 5 bases for J; bases not matched to a gene: 4.

The CDR3, as DNA: TGCGCCAGCAGGGGGATTGGGACAGAGGACGGTGTCACCATATATTTT. Its translation: CASRGIGTEDGVTIYF. J is TRBJ1-3 and V is TRBV5-1; TRBD1 matches 7 bases. V was clipped by 5 bases and J by 9 bases; unmatched bases: 17. Per the germline V gene, CDR1 is SGHRS and CDR2 is YFSETQ. This CDR3 is built from 16 residues. Using reference TRBV5-1 and TRBJ1-3 for the parts outside the CDR3, the full variable domain is KAGVTQTPRYLIKTRGQQVTLSCSPISGHRSVSWYQQTPGQGLQFLFEYFSETQRNKGNFPGRFSGRQFSNSRSEMNVSTLELGDSALYLCASRGIGTEDGVTIYFGEGSWLTVV.

This sequence joins TRBV14 and TRBJ2-3, with TRBD2 identical over 11 bases. The CDR3 totals 17 residues. Germline CDR1 SGHDN, CDR2 FVKESK. V was clipped by 3 bases and J by 2 bases; unmatched bases: 7. CDR3: CASSHQTSGVSTDTQYF. For the CDR3, the DNA is TGTGCCAGCAGCCACCAGACTAGCGGGGTTTCCACAGATACGCAGTATTTT.

V and J are TRBV7-9 and TRBJ1-3, with a weak D call TRBD1 (6 bases). The CDR3 covers 19 residues. Germline CDR1 is SEHNR and CDR2 is FQNEAQ (reference sequence). Trimming removed 5 bases from V and 4 bases from J, with 27 bases in between. The DNA for the CDR3 is TGTGCCAGCAGCCCTCGGGGCCTACAGGGAACGGGTTGGGGAAACACCATATATTTT. Translated: CASSPRGLQGTGWGNTIYF.

The rearrangement links TRBV5-8 to TRBJ2-5; tentatively, D is TRBD2 (5 bases). Per the germline V gene, CDR1 is SGHTS and CDR2 is YDEGEE. Deletions cut 2 bases from V and 5 bases from J, with 10 bases between. This CDR3 has 13 amino acids. The CDR3 sequence is CASSFRGLETQYF. The DNA for the CDR3 is TGTGCCAGCAGCTTTCGAGGGTTGGAGACCCAGTACTTC. The full variable domain, completed using reference TRBV5-8 and TRBJ2-5, is EAGVTQSPTHLIKTRGQQATLRCSPISGHTSVYWYQQALGLGLQFLLWYDEGEERNRGNFPPRFSGRQFPNYSSELNVNALELEDSALYLCASSFRGLETQYFGPGTRLLVL.

This clone was recorded only once. This chain joins TRBV6-5 and TRBJ2-5; no firm D call. Germline CDR1 reads MNHEY; CDR2 reads SVGAGI. V dropped 8 bases and J dropped 5 bases, with 15 bases sitting between them. The CDR3 runs 13 residues. The CDR3 coding sequence is TGTGCCAGCGGATATGGAACAGTCGAGACCCAGTACTTC. It is translated as CASGYGTVETQYF.

This chain joins TRBV7-9 and TRBJ2-1; D may be TRBD2 (6 bases). In germline, CDR1 is SEHNR, CDR2 FQNEAQ (reference sequence). Trimming took off 3 bases at V and 9 bases at J, with 6 bases between the two ends. The CDR3 covers 11 residues. CDR3 coding DNA: TGTGCCAGCAGCTTCGGGGGTGAGCAGTTCTTC. It yields the protein CASSFGGEQFF.

The gene calls are TRBV7-8 and TRBJ1-2; D is perhaps TRBD1 (5 bases). Between the trimmed V and J ends, which lost 1 base and 0 bases, there was a span of 9 bases. Germline CDR1 reads SGHVS; CDR2 reads FQNEAQ. CDR3 size: 15 residues. The CDR3 region has the DNA TGTGCCAGCAGCTTAGGGCGGGGGGCTAACTATGGCTACACCTTC. Its translation: CASSLGRGANYGYTF.

This clone has more than one count but fewer than ten. V is TRBV9 and J is TRBJ2-2; no clear D. The CDR3 covers 14 residues. Trimming left V 7 bases short and J 7 bases short, with 17 bases between. Germline V gene lookup returns CDR1 SGDLS and CDR2 YYNGEE. CDR3 coding DNA: TGTGCCAGCTCTAACAGTGCGATGGACGGGGAGCTGTTTTTT. This translates into CASSNSAMDGELFF.

A word on this clone: The same CDR3 can be traced to other DNA sequences in this sample. The chain couples TRBV6-4 to TRBJ2-1, with 11 positions matching TRBD2. V dropped 3 bases and J dropped 3; count of bases not matched to a gene: 1. This CDR3 comprises 15 residues. Germline V gives CDR1 MRHNA, CDR2 SNTAGT. In DNA, the CDR3 is TGTGCCAGCAGTGATGGGACTAGCGGCTACAATGAGCAGTTCTTC. Its translation: CASSDGTSGYNEQFF.

V usage is TRBV6-4 and J usage is TRBJ2-3, with D possibly TRBD1 on 5 matching bases. The V gene's germline CDR1 is MRHNA and CDR2 SNTAGT. V dropped 5 bases and J dropped 5 bases, with 14 bases sitting between them. This CDR3 region has 14 residues. CDR3 coding DNA: TGTGCCAGCAGTCAGACAGTGGGTGGAGATACGCAGTATTTT. Protein sequence: CASSQTVGGDTQYF.

The chain employs TRBV7-8 and TRBJ1-2; D is uncertain. Per the germline V gene, CDR1 is SGHVS and CDR2 is FQNEAQ. With 2 bases removed from V and 4 bases from J, the gap between germline ends came to 11 bases. CDR3 size: 14 residues. The CDR3 sequence is CASSLIRWPYGYTF. Written as DNA, the CDR3 is TGTGCCAGCAGCTTAATACGATGGCCCTATGGCTACACCTTC.

This chain uses TRBV5-1 with TRBJ1-1, with a possible D match to TRBD1 (6 bases). CDR1 and CDR2 (germline): SGHRS, YFSETQ. The ends were cut back, 4 bases at V and 3 bases at J, with 16 bases in the middle. CDR3 length: 15 amino acids. The CDR3 region has the DNA TGCGCCAGCAGCCCCTACAGGGACCGAGACACTGAAGCTTTCTTT. Protein: CASSPYRDRDTEAFF.

V is TRBV19 and J is TRBJ1-1; the match to TRBD1 covers 8 bases. This CDR3 is 15 amino acids long. V was pared by 4 bases and J by 0 bases, with 4 bases of the junction left unmatched. Germline V gene data show CDR1 as LNHDA and CDR2 as SQIVND (reference sequence). CDR3 nucleotide sequence: TGTGCCAGTAGTAAAGACAGGGGCCTGAACACTGAAGCTTTCTTT. Translated: CASSKDRGLNTEAFF.

The chain links TRBV11-1 to TRBJ2-7; D remains ambiguous. CDR3 length equals 11 residues. Germline V gene sequence: CDR1 SGHAT, CDR2 FQDESV (reference sequence). The V end was cut by 4 bases, the J end by 2 bases, with 3 bases between. CDR3 protein: CASSYTYEQYF. The CDR3 DNA reads TGTGCCAGCAGCTATACCTACGAGCAGTACTTC.

This chain connects TRBV5-6 to TRBJ2-3; 7 bases are shared with TRBD2. This CDR3 region has 15 residues. The J segment lost 0 bases and the V segment lost 4 bases, leaving 5 bases of the junction unmatched. Germline V gene sequence: CDR1 SGHDT, CDR2 YYEEEE. In DNA, the CDR3 is TGTGCCAGCAGCCGGAGGGGAGGGAGCACAGATACGCAGTATTTT. This gives the protein CASSRRGGSTDTQYF.